The 4 T cell receptor beta chains listed next were all sequenced from one sample in a study of blood T cell repertoires in COVID-19. Profiling relied on immunoSEQ multiplex PCR, and the TCRdb table lists in-frame clones only, not all of them. The sample consists of under 300,000 clones, about 93% of them appearing once. The specimen was peripheral blood. The source of these receptors is a man between 25 and 39 years old with COVID-19, enrolled during active disease.

The rearrangement joins TRBV29-1 to TRBJ1-5; D possibly corresponds to TRBD1 (5 bases). The CDR3 is 13 amino acids. Trimming left V 6 bases short and J 2 bases short, with 11 bases between. Per germline, CDR1 SQVTM and CDR2 ANQGSEA. The CDR3 loop is CSVGSGGNQPQHF. CDR3 nucleotide sequence: TGCAGCGTGGGCTCGGGGGGCAATCAGCCCCAGCATTTT.

The chain links TRBV7-6 to TRBJ1-6, with D unresolved. CDR3 length: 14 amino acids. The V gene lost 5 bases and the J gene lost 7 bases, with 12 bases spanning the gap. Germline V gene sequence: CDR1 SGHVS, CDR2 FNYEAQ. The chain's CDR3 is CASSNYGENSPLHF. In DNA form, the CDR3 reads TGTGCCAGCAGCAACTACGGAGAAAATTCACCCCTCCACTTT.

V usage is TRBV7-9 and J usage is TRBJ1-4; the D gene is possibly TRBD1 (6 bases). Trimming cost V 1 base and J 0 bases, with 9 bases left between them. The length of the CDR3 is 16 residues. Per the germline V gene, CDR1 is SEHNR and CDR2 is FQNEAQ (reference sequence). CDR3 sequence: CASSLGQGTTNEKLFF. CDR3 in DNA: TGTGCCAGCAGCTTAGGGCAGGGGACAACTAATGAAAAACTGTTTTTT.

The chain uses TRBV6-5 and TRBJ1-1; 7 bases align to TRBD1. V was clipped by 11 bases and J by 4 bases; unmatched bases: 4. The germline V gene has CDR1 MNHEY and CDR2 SVGAGI. The length of the CDR3 is 11 residues. The CDR3 reads CACRGPTEAFF. CDR3 DNA sequence: TGTGCCTGTAGGGGGCCCACTGAAGCTTTCTTT.